This TCR beta chain is from a study of tissue T cells after allogeneic stem cell transplantation. Overall study results and limits: The study did not identify alloreactive or antigen-specific tissue TCRs, and some clones might be persisting host cells. In patients and mice, blood and spleen missed much of tissue repertoire. Within patients, tissue anatomy strongly shaped TCR repertoire composition.

CDR3 sequences, V/J genes, frequencies and template counts came from survey-depth TCRbeta sequencing. Repertoires were generated with immunoSEQ multiplex PCR, while TCRdb's copy carries only in-frame clones and drops some. The top ten clones hold about 0.7% of a sample with about 48,000 clones, roughly 73% of them seen once. Comments on this clone: The antigen is not known. The genes are named according to mouse.

The source is a pool of C57BL/6 mice in good health. The sample consisted of sorted cells pooled from one or two spleens.

The covered CDR3 bases are TGCACCTGCAGTGCAGCTCCCACAGGGGCCAACGAAAGATTATTT. It encodes CTCSAAPTGANERLF. The entire CDR3 protein reads CTCSAAPTGANERLFF. The chain uses TRBV1 and TRBJ1-4; 7 positions agree with TRBD1. The CDR3 is cut off 1 residue early in the read; its end comes from the germline J gene. With 1 base clipped from V and 3 bases from J, the junction kept 5 bases outside the gene matches. CDR3 length: 16 amino acids. Per germline, CDR1 NSQYPW and CDR2 LRSPGD (reference sequence).